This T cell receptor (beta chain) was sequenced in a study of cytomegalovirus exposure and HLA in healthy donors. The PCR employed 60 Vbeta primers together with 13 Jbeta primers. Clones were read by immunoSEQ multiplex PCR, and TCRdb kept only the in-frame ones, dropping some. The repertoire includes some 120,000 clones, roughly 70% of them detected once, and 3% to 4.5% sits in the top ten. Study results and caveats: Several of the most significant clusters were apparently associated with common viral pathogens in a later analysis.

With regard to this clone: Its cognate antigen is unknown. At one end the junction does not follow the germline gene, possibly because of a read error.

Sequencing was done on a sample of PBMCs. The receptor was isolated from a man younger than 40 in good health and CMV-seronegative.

CDR3 nucleotides: TGTTCCAGCAGCCCTGAAAACCGAGTCAATGAGCAGTTCTTC. Translated: CSSSPENRVNEQFF. This chain connects TRBV7-9 to TRBJ2-1; D gene ambiguous. The CDR3 runs 14 residues. Germline lookup yields CDR1 SEHNR and CDR2 FQNEAQ (reference sequence).